This T cell receptor beta chain comes out of a study of human T cells and chemical hapten exposure. Each CDR3 protein is one row after TCRdb ran MiXCR on the RACE reads. The data show about 45,000 distinct CDR3 sequences, with 3.5% to 4.5% seen just once and about 6% held by the top ten. Time point: healthy volunteer bleed at 2 weeks. It was unfractionated whole blood from which total RNA was extracted. This clonotype was found a few times. V lost 5 bases and J 0 bases, leaving 5 bases between the germline ends. Looked up from germline, CDR1 is PRHDT and CDR2 is FYEKMQ (reference sequence). The CDR3 sequence is 12 residues long.

The sequence came from a human donor in good health. Some clones in this sample may be carry-over from other donors' samples. The chain carries TRBV13 and TRBJ2-7; D unclear. Specimen: whole blood. In DNA, the CDR3 is TGTGCCAGCAGCCTACGCTCCTACGAGCAGTACTTC. It is translated as CASSLRSYEQYF.